These 2 T cell receptor beta chains share one sample of origin, sequenced in a study of cytomegalovirus exposure and HLA in healthy donors. Primers included in the PCR were 60 Vbeta and 13 Jbeta primers. Sequenced by immunoSEQ multiplex PCR; TCRdb stores in-frame clones only, minus some. The sample holds about 58,000 clones. Sequencing used PBMCs. The receptor set was obtained from a woman aged 18-30 years in good health and CMV-seronegative.

In nucleotides, the CDR3 is TGTGCCAGCAGTGAAGGACAGGCGGGCACCGGGGAGCTGTTTTTT. This encodes CASSEGQAGTGELFF. The J gene is TRBJ2-2, the V gene TRBV6-1; weak D call: TRBD1 (6 bases). V was trimmed by 1 base and J by 4 bases, leaving 10 bases between them. The CDR3 has 15 residues. Germline CDR1 reads MNHNS; CDR2 reads SASEGT.

J is TRBJ2-5 and V is TRBV19, with 16 nucleotides matching TRBD2. The CDR3 runs to 17 residues. Trimming at V came to 5 bases and at J to 4 bases, leaving 7 bases not matched to a gene. Per germline, CDR1 LNHDA and CDR2 SQIVND (reference sequence). For the CDR3, the DNA is TGTGCCAGTAGTCCCGGGACTAGCGGGGGGGCCGGAGAGACCCAGTACTTC. Residues: CASSPGTSGGAGETQYF.